These 19 T cell receptor beta chains originate from one sample sequenced in a study of T cell responses to AZD1222 COVID-19 vaccine. The method was immunoSEQ multiplex PCR; TCRdb's version includes in-frame clones alone and lacks a portion of them. The sample lists 130,000 or so clones; approximately 90% were seen once. The sample was peripheral blood, taken 28 days after the second AZD1222 dose. These receptor sequences come from an adult who received the AZD1222 COVID-19 vaccine.

The chain employs TRBV25-1 and TRBJ2-5, with 7 bases that match TRBD1. Germline trimming cut 4 bases from V and 4 bases from J; bases unmatched to any gene: 6. The CDR3 has 14 amino acids. Germline-derived CDR1 and CDR2 are MGHDK and SYGVNS. CDR3 nucleotide sequence: TGTGCCAGCAGTGCCGACAGGGCCATAGAGACCCAGTACTTC. This encodes CASSADRAIETQYF.

This rearrangement joins TRBV6-5 to TRBJ2-6; TRBD2 might be the D (5 bases). The CDR3 is 15 residues long. Germline V CDR1 and CDR2: MNHEY, SVGAGI. V lost 3 bases and J 0 bases, leaving 6 bases between the germline ends. The CDR3 coding sequence is TGTGCCAGCAGTTATGGGAGCTCTGGGGCCAACGTCCTGACTTTC. Protein product: CASSYGSSGANVLTF.

This rearrangement joins TRBV9 to TRBJ1-4, with D possibly matching TRBD1 (5 bases). The germline V gene encodes CDR1 SGDLS and CDR2 YYNGEE. There are 18 residues in the CDR3. V dropped 3 bases and J dropped 5 bases, with 23 bases sitting between them. The CDR3: CASSATGTAISQNEKLFF. Written as DNA, the CDR3 is TGTGCCAGCAGCGCCACCGGGACCGCTATCTCCCAGAATGAAAAACTGTTTTTT.

Here the CDR3 DNA reads TGCAGCGTTGAACGTACGAACACCGGGGAGCTGTTTTTT. Its protein product is CSVERTNTGELFF. The chain has TRBV29-1 and TRBJ2-2; D unclear. The CDR3 loop spans 13 amino acids. V gave up 2 bases and J gave up 0 bases, with 4 bases separating them. The germline V gene has CDR1 SQVTM and CDR2 ANQGSEA.

The rearrangement uses TRBV29-1 and TRBJ1-6; TRBD1 agrees at 8 bases. CDR1 is SQVTM and CDR2 is ANQGSEA in the germline V gene. CDR3 size: 13 residues. V lost 7 bases, J lost 7 bases, and 6 bases stayed unmatched. The CDR3, as DNA: TGCAGCGCCGGGACAGGAGACAATTCACCCCTCCACTTT. It translates to CSAGTGDNSPLHF.

This chain joins TRBV4-3 and TRBJ1-4; 12 bases match TRBD1. Germline CDR1 is LGHNA and CDR2 is YSLEER. This CDR3 comprises 16 residues. V trimming: 1 base; J trimming: 8 bases; junction bases outside the gene matches: 5. DNA for the CDR3: TGCGCCAGCAGCCAAGTGCTGGGGACAGGGGGCGAAAAACTGTTTTTT. Translated, it gives CASSQVLGTGGEKLFF.

The chain carries TRBV9 and TRBJ2-3, with D possibly being TRBD2 (5 bases). This CDR3 region has 15 residues. Germline V gene lookup returns CDR1 SGDLS and CDR2 YYNGEE. The V gene lost 5 bases and the J gene lost 6 bases, with 19 bases spanning the gap. The CDR3 is CASRDGLVRPDTQYF. In DNA form, the CDR3 reads TGTGCCAGCAGAGATGGACTCGTCCGACCCGATACGCAGTATTTT.

CDR3 sequence reads: CASSSGEVSPLHF. The DNA of the CDR3 is TGTGCCAGCAGCTCAGGGGAGGTTTCACCCCTCCACTTT. The chain joins TRBV7-9 to TRBJ1-6, with TRBD1 as a possible D gene (6 bases). CDR3 size: 13 residues. Germline values: CDR1 SEHNR, CDR2 FQNEAQ (reference sequence). Trimming took 4 bases from V and 9 from J, leaving 10 bases between them.

The chain recombines TRBV5-1 with TRBJ2-3, with 7 bases identical to TRBD2. The CDR3 covers 16 residues. The V gene end was trimmed by 0 bases and the J gene end by 3 bases; junction bases not matched to a gene: 7. The germline CDR1 and CDR2 sequences are SGHRS and YFSETQ. CDR3 sequence: CASSLAASGGTDTQYF. DNA of the CDR3: TGCGCCAGCAGCTTGGCGGCTAGCGGAGGTACAGATACGCAGTATTTT.

This clone was counted a single time. The chain carries TRBV7-8 and TRBJ2-3; TRBD2 aligns across 7 bases. The V gene's germline CDR1 is SGHVS and CDR2 FQNEAQ. The trim removed 6 bases at V and 4 bases at J, leaving 16 bases unmatched. The CDR3 is 17 amino acids. The DNA for the CDR3 is TGTGCCAGCAGGGTAGGGCGTTTCGCGGGGGAACCAGATACGCAGTATTTT. Residues: CASRVGRFAGEPDTQYF.

The rearrangement links TRBV6-5 to TRBJ2-7, with D hard to call. Trimming pared 7 bases from V and 0 bases from J, leaving 13 bases between. CDR3 length: 14 amino acids. CDR1 and CDR2 (germline): MNHEY, SVGAGI. The CDR3 DNA is TGTGCCAGCAAGTACGGCATAAACTCCTACGAGCAGTACTTC. Its translation: CASKYGINSYEQYF.

About this clone itself: Other DNA sequences of this sample code for an identical CDR3. This chain joins TRBV12-3 or TRBV12-4 and TRBJ2-5; the D is unclear. The CDR3 loop spans 11 amino acids. Trimming removed 1 base at V and 5 bases at J, with 2 bases between. The DNA for the CDR3 is TGTGCCAGCAGTTTAGGGGAGACCCAGTACTTC. Amino acids: CASSLGETQYF.

The chain joins TRBV18 to TRBJ1-5; D gene uncertain. V dropped 3 bases and J dropped 3 bases, with 12 bases sitting between them. The CDR3 spans 15 residues. Germline loops: CDR1 KGHSH, CDR2 LQKENI. The CDR3 sequence: CASSPPAGYNQPQHF. CDR3 DNA sequence: TGTGCCAGCTCACCGCCGGCAGGTTACAATCAGCCCCAGCATTTT.

The chain is built from TRBV12-5 and TRBJ1-5; 7 bases line up with TRBD1. Trimming cost V 0 bases and J 5 bases; bases outside gene matches: 10. Germline V gene sequence: CDR1 LGHNT, CDR2 FRNRAP. This CDR3 has 17 residues. CDR3 bases: TGTGCTAGTGGTTTGGTACAAGACAGGGACGTGGATCAGCCCCAGCATTTT. Translated: CASGLVQDRDVDQPQHF.

V is TRBV2 and J is TRBJ1-5, with D possibly being TRBD1 (5 bases). Per germline, CDR1 SNHLY and CDR2 FYNNEI. V was trimmed by 7 bases and J by 7 bases, leaving 20 bases between them. CDR3 size: 15 residues. The CDR3 sequence is CASTLLGGDRQPQHF. CDR3 sequence (DNA): TGTGCCAGCACTCTCCTGGGAGGGGACCGGCAGCCCCAGCATTTT.

V usage is TRBV25-1 and J usage is TRBJ2-3; TRBD1 aligns across 9 bases. The CDR3 is 15 residues long. V shed 7 bases, J shed 6 bases, and the junction held 11 bases outside the gene matches. The V gene's germline CDR1 is MGHDK and CDR2 SYGVNS. In DNA form, the CDR3 reads TGTGCCAGCACCCCCCGGGACAGGGAATTGGATACGCAGTATTTT. Its translation: CASTPRDRELDTQYF.

The chain carries TRBV5-8 and TRBJ2-2; D may be TRBD1 (6 bases). The V end was cut by 5 bases, the J end by 6 bases, with 14 bases between. The CDR3 extends over 14 amino acids. From germline, CDR1 is SGHTS and CDR2 YDEGEE. CDR3 residues: CASSHRVAAGELFF. CDR3 sequence (DNA): TGTGCCAGCAGTCACAGGGTAGCCGCCGGGGAGCTGTTTTTT. The variable domain in full, completed from reference TRBV5-8 and TRBJ2-2, reads EAGVTQSPTHLIKTRGQQATLRCSPISGHTSVYWYQQALGLGLQFLLWYDEGEERNRGNFPPRFSGRQFPNYSSELNVNALELEDSALYLCASSHRVAAGELFFGEGSRLTVL.

The chain has TRBV3-1 (or the pseudogene TRBV3-2) and TRBJ1-3; D is unclear. The CDR3 is 17 amino acids. The V and J ends lost 0 bases and 0 bases respectively, with 12 bases between them. Looked up from germline, CDR1 is LGHDT and CDR2 is YNNKEL (reference sequence). DNA of the CDR3: TGTGCCAGCAGCCAAGAAGGCGGTCAGGCCTCTGGAAACACCATATATTTT. Its protein is CASSQEGGQASGNTIYF.

The J gene is TRBJ2-5, the V gene TRBV7-2; the D gene is possibly TRBD2 (7 bases). V lost 5 bases and J lost 5, with 12 bases in between. The CDR3 is made up of 13 amino acids. Germline assignment: CDR1 SGHTA and CDR2 FQGNSA. CDR3 protein: CASSRGARETQYF. CDR3 in DNA: TGTGCCAGCAGCCGGGGGGCAAGGGAGACCCAGTACTTC.